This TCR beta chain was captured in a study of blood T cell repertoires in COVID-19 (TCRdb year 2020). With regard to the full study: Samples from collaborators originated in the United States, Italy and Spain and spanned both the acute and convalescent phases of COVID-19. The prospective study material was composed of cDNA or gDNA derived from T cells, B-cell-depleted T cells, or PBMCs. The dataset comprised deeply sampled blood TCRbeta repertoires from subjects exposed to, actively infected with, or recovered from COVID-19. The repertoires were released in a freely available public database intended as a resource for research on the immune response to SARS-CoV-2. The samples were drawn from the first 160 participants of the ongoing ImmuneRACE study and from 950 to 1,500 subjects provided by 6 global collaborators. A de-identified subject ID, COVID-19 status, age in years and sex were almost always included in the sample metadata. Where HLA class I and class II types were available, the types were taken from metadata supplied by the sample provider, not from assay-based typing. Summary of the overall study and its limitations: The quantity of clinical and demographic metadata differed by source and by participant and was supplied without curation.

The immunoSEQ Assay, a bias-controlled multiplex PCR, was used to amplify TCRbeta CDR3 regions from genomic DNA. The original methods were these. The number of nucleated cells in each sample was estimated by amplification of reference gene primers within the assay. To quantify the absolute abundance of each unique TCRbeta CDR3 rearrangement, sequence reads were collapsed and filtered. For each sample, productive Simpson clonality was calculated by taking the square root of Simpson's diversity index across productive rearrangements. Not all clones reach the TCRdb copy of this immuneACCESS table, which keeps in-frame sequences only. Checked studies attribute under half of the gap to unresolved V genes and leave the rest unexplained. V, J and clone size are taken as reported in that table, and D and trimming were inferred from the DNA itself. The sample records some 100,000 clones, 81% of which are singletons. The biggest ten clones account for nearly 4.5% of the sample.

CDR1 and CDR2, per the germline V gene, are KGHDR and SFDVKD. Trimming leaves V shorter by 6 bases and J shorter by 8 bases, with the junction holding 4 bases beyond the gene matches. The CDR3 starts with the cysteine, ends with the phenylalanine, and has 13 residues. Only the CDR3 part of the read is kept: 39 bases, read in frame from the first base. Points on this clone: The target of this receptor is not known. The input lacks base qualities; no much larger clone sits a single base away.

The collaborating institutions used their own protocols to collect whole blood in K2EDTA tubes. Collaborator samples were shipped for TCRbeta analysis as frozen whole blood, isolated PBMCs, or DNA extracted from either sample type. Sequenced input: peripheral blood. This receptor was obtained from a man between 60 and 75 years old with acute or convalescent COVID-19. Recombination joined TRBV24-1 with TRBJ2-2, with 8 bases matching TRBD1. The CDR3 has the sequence CATSQGALGELFF. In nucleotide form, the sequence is TGTGCCACCAGTCAGGGGGCCCTAGGGGAGCTGTTTTTT.